These T cell receptor beta chains were read from a single sample in a study of shared clonotypes between healthy human individuals. The table came from immunoSEQ multiplex PCR; TCRdb's copy has only in-frame clones and leaves some out. The sample holds 1 million to 1.2 million clones, approximately 75% seen once. Sequencing was performed on memory CD4+ T cells from PBMCs. Every receptor here comes from a man younger than 35 in good health. Some clones in this sample may be carry-over from other donors' samples. CDR3s include the opening cysteine and the closing phenylalanine or tryptophan. The D gene is left open where the match is weak. Part of the rows lack a size; the others show once, few, many or a class for expanded clones.

CDR3nt: TGTGCCATCGCAGGGAAGGGCACCGGGGAGCTGTTTTTT; CDR3aa: CAIAGKGTGELFF; j_gene: TRBJ2-2; v_gene: TRBV10-3; abundance: NA; d_gene: NA
CDR3nt: TGTGCCAGCAGTGAGGTCAGGGGGCTACCAAACAATGAGCAGTTCTTC; CDR3aa: CASSEVRGLPNNEQFF; j_gene: TRBJ2-1; v_gene: TRBV6-1; abundance: NA; d_gene: TRBD1
CDR3nt: TGTGCCAGCAGCTTAGGGGTAAAGGCTTACGAGCAGTACTTC; CDR3aa: CASSLGVKAYEQYF; j_gene: TRBJ2-7; v_gene: TRBV7-2; abundance: NA; d_gene: NA
CDR3nt: TGCGCCAGCAGCTTGGACAGGGTGGTTGGCGAGCAGTACTTC; CDR3aa: CASSLDRVVGEQYF; j_gene: TRBJ2-7; v_gene: TRBV5-1; abundance: NA; d_gene: NA
CDR3nt: TGCAGCGTGAGGGGGGCCCTGAACACCGGGGAGCTGTTTTTT; CDR3aa: CSVRGALNTGELFF; j_gene: TRBJ2-2; v_gene: TRBV29-1; abundance: once; d_gene: NA
CDR3nt: TGTGCCAGCAGTGAAGGGGACACCATATATTTT; CDR3aa: CASSEGDTIYF; j_gene: TRBJ1-3; v_gene: TRBV6-1; abundance: NA; d_gene: NA
CDR3nt: TGTGCCAGCAGCTTAAGGGACAGGGCGGCCGAGCAGTACTTC; CDR3aa: CASSLRDRAAEQYF; j_gene: TRBJ2-7; v_gene: TRBV7-3; abundance: NA; d_gene: TRBD1
CDR3nt: TGTGCCTGGACCAGGACGGGCTACGAGCAGTACTTC; CDR3aa: CAWTRTGYEQYF; j_gene: TRBJ2-7; v_gene: TRBV30; abundance: NA; d_gene: NA
CDR3nt: TGTGCCAGCAGCCAAGATGATGAAGCGGGAACCAATGAGCAGTTCTTC; CDR3aa: CASSQDDEAGTNEQFF; j_gene: TRBJ2-1; v_gene: TRBV4-2; abundance: NA; d_gene: TRBD2
CDR3nt: TGTGCCTGGAGTACCGGGACAGGGGGCTACGAGCAGTACTTC; CDR3aa: CAWSTGTGGYEQYF; j_gene: TRBJ2-7; v_gene: TRBV30; abundance: once; d_gene: TRBD1
CDR3nt: TGTGCCAGCGGTGAGACCTCCTACGAGCAGTACTTC; CDR3aa: CASGETSYEQYF; j_gene: TRBJ2-7; v_gene: TRBV18; abundance: NA; d_gene: NA
CDR3nt: TGTGCCAGCAGTTCCCCGACTCCAGGTACGCAGTATTTT; CDR3aa: CASSSPTPGTQYF; j_gene: TRBJ2-3; v_gene: TRBV28; abundance: NA; d_gene: NA
CDR3nt: TGTGCCAGCAGGTGGATGCGAGGCTACACCTTC; CDR3aa: CASRWMRGYTF; j_gene: TRBJ1-2; v_gene: TRBV4-2; abundance: NA; d_gene: NA
CDR3nt: TGCGCCAGCAGCACCTCTGGAGACGAGCAGTACTTC; CDR3aa: CASSTSGDEQYF; j_gene: TRBJ2-7; v_gene: TRBV5-1; abundance: NA; d_gene: NA
CDR3nt: TGTGCCATCAGAGCCGGACTAGCGGACTACGAGCAGTACTTC; CDR3aa: CAIRAGLADYEQYF; j_gene: TRBJ2-7; v_gene: TRBV10-3; abundance: NA; d_gene: TRBD2
CDR3nt: TGTGCCAGCGGGATTCGGGGCAATGAGCAGTTCTTC; CDR3aa: CASGIRGNEQFF; j_gene: TRBJ2-1; v_gene: TRBV6-6; abundance: NA; d_gene: NA
CDR3nt: TGTGCCAGCAGTGATACGAACTCTGGAAACACCATATATTTT; CDR3aa: CASSDTNSGNTIYF; j_gene: TRBJ1-3; v_gene: TRBV2; abundance: NA; d_gene: NA
CDR3nt: TGTGCCAGCAGCGTAGCTCTGGCGGGAGTTGATGAGACCCAGTACTTC; CDR3aa: CASSVALAGVDETQYF; j_gene: TRBJ2-5; v_gene: TRBV9; abundance: NA; d_gene: TRBD2
CDR3nt: TGTGCCAGCAGCTTAGGAACGCTGGGCACCGGGGAGCTGTTTTTT; CDR3aa: CASSLGTLGTGELFF; j_gene: TRBJ2-2; v_gene: TRBV7-9; abundance: NA; d_gene: NA
CDR3nt: TGCAGCGTTGGAGGGGTCCGACAGCCCCAGCATTTT; CDR3aa: CSVGGVRQPQHF; j_gene: TRBJ1-5; v_gene: TRBV29-1; abundance: NA; d_gene: NA
CDR3nt: TGTGCCAGCAGTTACTCCCGGGGTAACACTGAAGCTTTCTTT; CDR3aa: CASSYSRGNTEAFF; j_gene: TRBJ1-1; v_gene: TRBV6-5; abundance: NA; d_gene: NA
CDR3nt: TGTGCCAGCAGCGCCCCCCAGGGGTCGGGCACAGATACGCAGTATTTT; CDR3aa: CASSAPQGSGTDTQYF; j_gene: TRBJ2-3; v_gene: TRBV6-6; abundance: once; d_gene: NA
CDR3nt: TGTGCCAGCAGTTCTAGCGGGAGGTTCGGCTACGAGCAGTACTTC; CDR3aa: CASSSSGRFGYEQYF; j_gene: TRBJ2-7; v_gene: TRBV6-5; abundance: few; d_gene: TRBD2
CDR3nt: TGTGCCAGCAGCTCACTACAGGAGGGGACCCAGTACTTC; CDR3aa: CASSSLQEGTQYF; j_gene: TRBJ2-5; v_gene: TRBV7-9; abundance: NA; d_gene: NA
CDR3nt: TGTGCCTGTAGACAGGGAGGTGAAGCTTTCTTT; CDR3aa: CACRQGGEAFF; j_gene: TRBJ1-1; v_gene: TRBV30; abundance: NA; d_gene: TRBD1